This is a list of T cell receptor beta chains from one sample in a study of OX40 agonist ivuxolimab in advanced cancers. Measured with immunoSEQ multiplex PCR; TCRdb has only the in-frame clones, and not every one. The data contain under 85,000 clones, around 93% of them singletons. The sample consisted of CD4+ or CD8+ T cells sorted from blood, taken in a trial of the OX40 agonist ivuxolimab. The receptors originated from an adult with an advanced solid tumor such as melanoma, head and neck, liver or kidney cancer. Each CDR3 is given with its conserved first and last residue. The D gene is left open where the match is weak. Some rows mark clone size as missing; the rest say once, few, many or name a class of expanded clone.

TRBJ1-4 | 13 | . | . | TRBV19 | TGTGCCAGTAGTATAGTGAGGGAGGAAAAACTGTTTTTT | CASSIVREEKLFF
TRBJ2-1 | 15 | . | . | TRBV7-9 | TGTGCCAGCAGCTTAGGCGGGTATGGTAACAATGAGCAGTTCTTC | CASSLGGYGNNEQFF
TRBJ2-7 | 11 | . | . | TRBV6-1 | TGTGCCAGCAGGGGGAGCTACGAGCAGTACTTC | CASRGSYEQYF
TRBJ1-1 | 13 | . | . | TRBV6-1 | TGTGCCAGCAGTGTTAAAGGAGGCACTGAAGCTTTCTTT | CASSVKGGTEAFF
TRBJ2-7 | 12 | . | . | TRBV6-5 | TGTGCCAGCCATGGAAATATGGGCGAGCAGTACTTC | CASHGNMGEQYF
TRBJ2-1 | 17 | few | TRBD1 | TRBV5-1 | TGCGCCAGCAGCTTGGATGAAACAGGGGGCGTTGGGAATGAGCAGTTCTTC | CASSLDETGGVGNEQFF
TRBJ2-7 | 15 | . | TRBD1 | TRBV19 | TGTGCCAGTAGCCCCGGGACAGGGAAGAGAAACGAGCAGTACTTC | CASSPGTGKRNEQYF
TRBJ2-7 | 14 | . | . | TRBV6-6 | TGTGCCAGCAGTCGATCCAGAGGGGCCTACGAGCAGTACTTC | CASSRSRGAYEQYF
TRBJ2-3 | 13 | . | . | TRBV19 | TGTGCCACCCGGGCCCTAGCGACAGATACGCAGTATTTT | CATRALATDTQYF
TRBJ1-2 | 15 | few | . | TRBV9 | TGTGCCAGCAGCCCTAGACTCATCGGTGGCTATGGCTACACCTTC | CASSPRLIGGYGYTF
TRBJ1-4 | 15 | . | . | TRBV28 | TGTGCCAGCAGTTTGGCCGGGACGGTTAATGACGCTGGATTTTTT | CASSLAGTVNDAGFF
TRBJ1-2 | 15 | . | . | TRBV7-2 | TGTGCCAGCAGCTTAGAAATGATGGTTCGCTATGGCTACACCTTC | CASSLEMMVRYGYTF
TRBJ2-7 | 15 | . | . | TRBV5-1 | TGCGCCAGCAGCCACTCGGGGGACTCCTCGGCCGAGCAGTACTTC | CASSHSGDSSAEQYF
TRBJ2-7 | 14 | . | TRBD2 | TRBV5-1 | TGCGCCAGCAGCTCACTAGCGGGTTCCTACGAGCAGTACTTC | CASSSLAGSYEQYF
TRBJ2-3 | 14 | once | . | TRBV5-1 | TGCGCCTCCCGGGGTGGTGGGAGCACAGATACGCAGTATTTT | CASRGGGSTDTQYF
TRBJ2-7 | 16 | . | TRBD1 | TRBV5-6 | TGTGCCAGCAGCTTGGCCGGGGACAGGCTAATCTTCGAGCAGTACTTC | CASSLAGDRLIFEQYF
TRBJ1-1 | 16 | . | . | TRBV4-1 | TGCGCCAGCAGCCAAGAGATAATGAGGGGTCGAGCTGAAGCTTTCTTT | CASSQEIMRGRAEAFF
TRBJ1-2 | 12 | . | . | TRBV5-1 | TGCGCCAGCAGCAGGGACCTAGATGGCTACACCTTC | CASSRDLDGYTF
TRBJ2-2 | 13 | . | . | TRBV6-6 | TGTGCCAGCAGTCACAGGGATACCGGGGAGCTGTTTTTT | CASSHRDTGELFF
TRBJ2-1 | 16 | . | TRBD2 | TRBV27 | TGTGCCAGCAGGCCGGGACTAGCGGGAGTACACAATGAGCAGTTCTTC | CASRPGLAGVHNEQFF
TRBJ2-2 | 16 | . | . | TRBV5-1 | TGCGCCAGCAGCTTGGAAGGGACAAAGAACACCGGGGAGCTGTTTTTT | CASSLEGTKNTGELFF
TRBJ2-2 | 15 | once | TRBD2 | TRBV9 | TGTGCCAGCAGCGCTAGCGGGAGTTGGACCGGGGAGCTGTTTTTT | CASSASGSWTGELFF
TRBJ2-1 | 14 | . | TRBD2 | TRBV6-6 | TGTGCCAGTACTAAAGCGGGAGGGCCCAATGAGCAGTTCTTC | CASTKAGGPNEQFF
TRBJ2-1 | 16 | . | TRBD2 | TRBV5-6 | TGTGCCAGCAGCATTAGCGGGAGGGCCCTGTTAAATGAGCAGTTCTTC | CASSISGRALLNEQFF
TRBJ2-5 | 15 | . | TRBD2 | TRBV10-3 | TGTGCCATCAGTGACCCCGGGCTAGCGGGAGAGACCCAGTACTTC | CAISDPGLAGETQYF
TRBJ1-5 | 15 | . | . | TRBV19 | TGTGCCAGTAGTATGGGGGGGGGAGGCAATCAGCCCCAGCATTTT | CASSMGGGGNQPQHF
TRBJ1-1 | 15 | once | TRBD1 | TRBV19 | TGTGCCAGTAGTACTCGACAGGGGGGGAACACTGAAGCTTTCTTT | CASSTRQGGNTEAFF
TRBJ1-1 | 15 | . | . | TRBV9 | TGTGCCAGCAGCGTAGAAGGGGCCTGGGACACTGAAGCTTTCTTT | CASSVEGAWDTEAFF
TRBJ1-1 | 16 | . | . | TRBV28 | TGTGCCAGCAGTTTATTTGCCACAGGCGGTGGATCTGAAGCTTTCTTT | CASSLFATGGGSEAFF
TRBJ2-7 | 15 | . | TRBD1 | TRBV9 | TGTGCCAGCAGCGGAGGACAGGGGAGCTCCTACGAGCAGTACTTC | CASSGGQGSSYEQYF
TRBJ1-1 | 17 | . | TRBD1 | TRBV5-1 | TGCGCCAGCAGCGGAAACCCGGGACAGATTAAGAACACTGAAGCTTTCTTT | CASSGNPGQIKNTEAFF
TRBJ2-2 | 16 | . | TRBD1 | TRBV28 | TGTGCCAGCATTTCCCCCCGGACAGGATACACCGGGGAGCTGTTTTTT | CASISPRTGYTGELFF
TRBJ1-5 | 12 | . | . | TRBV2 | TGTGCCAGCAGCGCCCAGGGTCAGCCCCAGCATTTT | CASSAQGQPQHF
TRBJ1-1 | 14 | . | . | TRBV5-1 | TGCGCCAGCAGCTTGGAAGGGTTTGACACTGAAGCTTTCTTT | CASSLEGFDTEAFF
TRBJ1-1 | 14 | once | TRBD1 | TRBV18 | TGTGCCAGCTCACCGGGGACAGGGGGCACTGAAGCTTTCTTT | CASSPGTGGTEAFF
TRBJ2-7 | 13 | . | TRBD1 | TRBV2 | TGTGCCAGCAGGACAGGGTATCGGGACGAGCAGTACTTC | CASRTGYRDEQYF
TRBJ2-3 | 15 | . | . | TRBV6-1 | TGTGCCAGCAGTGAGAGGGGGGCCCGCCGAAATACGCAGTATTTT | CASSERGARRNTQYF
TRBJ1-4 | 16 | . | . | TRBV6-6 | TGTGCCAGCAGCCCCGAGTTCTCCTTTAGGAATGAAAAACTGTTTTTT | CASSPEFSFRNEKLFF
TRBJ1-2 | 14 | . | TRBD1 | TRBV9 | TGTGCCAGCACCGTACAGGGGAAGGACTATGGCTACACCTTC | CASTVQGKDYGYTF
TRBJ2-7 | 18 | . | TRBD2 | TRBV5-5 | TGTGCCAGCATCCCGTGGACTAGCGGGAGGCTCTCGGATTACGAGCAGTACTTC | CASIPWTSGRLSDYEQYF
TRBJ2-4 | 15 | . | TRBD2 | TRBV25-1 | TGTGCCAGCAGTGGGGCGACTAGCGCAGTAAACATTCAGTACTTC | CASSGATSAVNIQYF
TRBJ2-1 | 16 | . | . | TRBV12-5 | TGTGCTAGTGCCTTGGGGGCGGGAGTGGTTTACAATGAGCAGTTCTTC | CASALGAGVVYNEQFF
TRBJ1-2 | 12 | . | . | TRBV29-1 | TGCAGCGTTGATGGGCTCCGGGAGGGCTACACCTTC | CSVDGLREGYTF
TRBJ2-2 | 16 | . | . | TRBV5-1 | TGCGCCAGCAGCTTGAGATCTAGTTGGGACTCTGGGGAGCTGTTTTTT | CASSLRSSWDSGELFF
TRBJ2-2 | 13 | . | . | TRBV27 | TGTGCCAGCAGTTTGCGAAACACCGGGGAGCTGTTTTTT | CASSLRNTGELFF
TRBJ1-5 | 15 | . | . | TRBV5-5 | TGTGCCAGCAGCTTGTTAGGAGGTTCTAGTCAGCCCCAGCATTTT | CASSLLGGSSQPQHF
TRBJ2-3 | 18 | . | . | TRBV11-3 | TGTGCCAGCAGCTTAGCCCTTACGACATCGACTAGCACAGATACGCAGTATTTT | CASSLALTTSTSTDTQYF
TRBJ1-1 | 14 | . | TRBD1 | TRBV5-1 | TGCGCCAGCAGCCACGGGACAGGAGGCACTGAAGCTTTCTTT | CASSHGTGGTEAFF
TRBJ2-1 | 16 | . | TRBD1 | TRBV11-2 | TGTGCCAGCAGCTTAGCTAGGGACAGTCGGTACAATGAGCAGTTCTTC | CASSLARDSRYNEQFF
TRBJ1-4 | 15 | once | TRBD1 | TRBV6-1 | TGTGCCAGCAGTGACTTGGACAGGGGGCGGGAAAAACTGTTTTTT | CASSDLDRGREKLFF
TRBJ2-5 | 15 | once | . | TRBV7-9 | TGTGCCAGCAGCTTAGGAGAGGGGTACCAAGAGACCCAGTACTTC | CASSLGEGYQETQYF
TRBJ1-1 | 13 | . | . | TRBV7-9 | TGTGCCAGCTTCAGGGACGCGAACACTGAAGCTTTCTTT | CASFRDANTEAFF
TRBJ1-1 | 14 | few | . | TRBV19 | TGTGCCAGTAAGGGCAGGGGCTTGTTTACTGAAGCTTTCTTT | CASKGRGLFTEAFF